A selection of T cell receptor beta chains follows, all from one sample in a study of cytotoxic CD8 clonotypes in ibrutinib-treated CLL. Sequenced by immunoSEQ multiplex PCR; TCRdb stores in-frame clones only, minus some. The sample lists about 63,000 clones, approximately 57% occurring once. The source was PBMCs, collected after 12 months of ibrutinib treatment. These TCRs come from a human donor with chronic lymphocytic leukemia. Each CDR3 is given with its conserved first and last residue. A D gene is named only where the DNA matches it firmly. Some rows have no size entry. The others give once, few or many, or a class for an expanded clone.

cdr3_aa	cdr3_nt	v_call	j_call	d_call	clone_size
CASSLRSGHNSPLHF	TGTGCCAGCAGCTTAAGGTCCGGGCATAATTCACCCCTCCACTTT	TRBV11-2	TRBJ1-6	NA	many
CASSPWEGADTQYF	TGTGCCAGCTCACCTTGGGAGGGGGCCGATACGCAGTATTTT	TRBV18	TRBJ2-3	NA	NA
CASSPTGTANEKLFF	TGTGCCAGCAGCCCCACCGGGACAGCTAATGAAAAACTGTTTTTT	TRBV7-9	TRBJ1-4	TRBD1	NA
CASSLDVLGRETQYF	TGTGCCAGCAGCTTAGATGTCTTGGGGAGGGAGACCCAGTACTTC	TRBV7-9	TRBJ2-5	NA	NA
CASSFGLMENTEAFF	TGTGCCAGCAGCTTTGGGCTTATGGAGAACACTGAAGCTTTCTTT	TRBV7-9	TRBJ1-1	NA	NA
CASRPVSGNTIYF	TGTGCCAGCAGACCGGTCTCTGGAAACACCATATATTTT	TRBV14	TRBJ1-3	NA	many
CASSSGTTQETQYF	TGTGCCAGCAGCTCCGGGACAACACAAGAGACCCAGTACTTC	TRBV5-6	TRBJ2-5	NA	NA
CASIMGTEAFF	TGTGCCAGCATAATGGGGACAGAAGCTTTCTTT	TRBV2	TRBJ1-1	NA	few
CASKATAYEQYF	TGTGCCAGCAAGGCTACCGCCTACGAGCAGTACTTC	TRBV2	TRBJ2-7	NA	NA
CASSEILETQYF	TGTGCCAGCAGTGAAATTCTGGAGACCCAGTACTTC	TRBV6-1	TRBJ2-5	NA	few
CASSSGGPGNIQYF	TGTGCCAGCAGCTCTGGGGGTCCTGGAAACATTCAGTACTTC	TRBV21-1	TRBJ2-4	NA	NA
CASSSYGIHNEQFF	TGTGCCAGCAGCTCATACGGGATTCACAATGAGCAGTTCTTC	TRBV5-6	TRBJ2-1	NA	NA
CASSHTVGRGTSYEQYF	NA	TRBV21-1	TRBJ2-7	NA	NA
CASSQGVESTGELFF	TGTGCCAGCAGCCAGGGGGTCGAGAGCACCGGGGAGCTGTTTTTT	TRBV9	TRBJ2-2	TRBD1	NA
CASSIIGGFVSYNEQFF	TGTGCCAGTAGTATAATAGGGGGATTTGTTTCCTACAATGAGCAGTTCTTC	TRBV19	TRBJ2-1	NA	few
CASSTGTENSPLHF	TGTGCCAGCAGCACCGGGACGGAGAATTCACCCCTCCACTTT	TRBV6-1	TRBJ1-6	NA	NA
CASSTRLAGGVVTNTGELFF	TGTGCCAGTAGTACCCGACTAGCGGGAGGGGTCGTTACGAACACCGGGGAGCTGTTTTTT	TRBV19	TRBJ2-2	TRBD2	NA
CASGATDYGYTF	TGCGCCAGCGGCGCGACAGACTATGGCTACACCTTC	TRBV5-1	TRBJ1-2	NA	few
CASSSTGGVEQFF	TGTGCCAGCAGCTCAACAGGGGGGGTTGAGCAGTTCTTC	TRBV7-6	TRBJ2-1	NA	NA
CASSSQGGGPGELFF	TGTGCCAGCAGTTCGCAGGGAGGGGGCCCCGGGGAGCTGTTTTTT	TRBV6-5	TRBJ2-2	NA	few
CASSLSGGEFSYEQYF	TGCGCCAGCAGCCTAAGTGGGGGGGAGTTCTCCTACGAGCAGTACTTC	TRBV4-1	TRBJ2-7	TRBD2	NA
CASSDPGQGNTEAFF	TGCGCCAGCAGTGACCCCGGACAGGGGAACACTGAAGCTTTCTTT	TRBV10-1	TRBJ1-1	TRBD1	NA
CAISPPGNYEQYF	TGTGCCATCAGCCCTCCAGGAAACTACGAGCAGTACTTC	TRBV10-3	TRBJ2-7	NA	NA
CATSLDRTAFNEQYF	TGTGCCACCAGCCTCGACCGGACTGCATTTAACGAGCAGTACTTC	TRBV15	TRBJ2-7	NA	NA
CASSEVGASTDTQYF	TGTGCCAGCAGTGAAGTGGGGGCTAGCACAGATACGCAGTATTTT	TRBV6-1	TRBJ2-3	NA	few
CASSQREATVSTQYF	TGCGCCAGCAGCCAGAGGGAGGCTACCGTGAGTACGCAGTATTTT	TRBV5-1	TRBJ2-3	NA	NA
CASSHAGPGQPQHF	TGTGCCAGCAGCCACGCAGGGCCTGGGCAGCCCCAGCATTTT	TRBV5-6	TRBJ1-5	NA	NA
CASSQTQGAGNTIYF	TGTGCCAGCAGTCAAACCCAGGGGGCTGGAAACACCATATATTTT	TRBV2	TRBJ1-3	TRBD1	few
CASSGRDRAYNEQFF	TGTGCCAGCAGCGGACGGGACAGGGCCTACAATGAGCAGTTCTTC	TRBV9	TRBJ2-1	TRBD1	few
CASGSRWTGGPDTQYF	TGTGCCAGCGGCTCCCGGTGGACAGGGGGGCCGGATACGCAGTATTTT	TRBV27	TRBJ2-3	TRBD1	NA
CASSFRTNEKLFF	TGTGCCAGCAGTTTCCGAACTAATGAAAAACTGTTTTTT	TRBV27	TRBJ1-4	NA	few
CASSLETGMETQYF	TGTGCCAGCAGCCTAGAGACAGGGATGGAGACCCAGTACTTC	TRBV2	TRBJ2-5	TRBD1	few
CASSFSGRDRGGTDTQYF	TGTGCCAGCAGTTTTAGCGGTAGAGACAGGGGAGGAACAGATACGCAGTATTTT	TRBV28	TRBJ2-3	TRBD1	NA
CAISASGGSEGLYGAQHF	TGTGCCATCAGTGCCTCCGGTGGGTCCGAAGGGTTATATGGGGCCCAGCATTTT	TRBV10-3	TRBJ1-5	NA	NA
CASSRTSGRGELFF	TGTGCCAGCAGCAGGACTAGCGGACGCGGGGAGCTGTTTTTT	TRBV11-2	TRBJ2-2	TRBD2	many
CASSPPDRDTGELFF	TGCGCCAGCAGCCCTCCTGACAGGGACACCGGGGAGCTGTTTTTT	TRBV5-1	TRBJ2-2	TRBD1	NA
CASSLAGVLGWETQYF	TGTGCCAGCAGCTTAGCGGGAGTATTGGGGTGGGAGACCCAGTACTTC	TRBV7-7	TRBJ2-5	NA	once
CASRPIDSQGPSFF	TGTGCCAGCAGACCCATCGATTCACAGGGTCCCTCCTTTTTC	TRBV27	TRBJ2-7	NA	NA
CASSPRGGSYGYTF	TGCGCCAGCAGCCCCCGGGGGGGCAGCTATGGCTACACCTTC	TRBV5-1	TRBJ1-2	NA	few
CASREDSYNEQFF	TGTGCCAGCAGGGAGGACTCCTACAATGAGCAGTTCTTC	TRBV2	TRBJ2-1	NA	NA
CASSPGVGQVKNIQYF	TGCGCCAGCAGCCCTGGCGTAGGACAGGTTAAAAACATTCAGTACTTC	TRBV5-1	TRBJ2-4	TRBD1	NA